The 10 T cell receptor beta chains below come from one sample, sequenced in a study of radiation and T cells in renal cell carcinoma. Libraries were prepared by immunoSEQ multiplex PCR; TCRdb keeps only in-frame clonotypes and omits some of them. This sample yields 70,000 to 95,000 clones, of which 65% to 85% are seen a single time; 5% to 8% belongs to the top ten. Time point given: baseline pretreatment blood. Indicated treatment: 15 Gy SBRT to primary tumor, nephrectomy 4 weeks later. Here the sequenced sample was blood, taken from a patient whose treatment included radiotherapy and nephrectomy. These receptors were obtained from a man aged 60 to 75 with renal cell carcinoma.

The chain is built from TRBV5-1 and TRBJ2-3; 7 bases match TRBD2. CDR3 length: 15 amino acids. Germline values: CDR1 SGHRS, CDR2 YFSETQ. The junction had 6 bases not matched to a gene; V was cut back by 4 bases and J by 1 base. The CDR3 here is CASSPRTRGTDTQYF. The CDR3 bases are TGCGCCAGCAGCCCGAGGACTAGGGGCACAGATACGCAGTATTTT.

This clone was counted a few times. The CDR3: CASSEWASGTKSYEQYF. In nucleotides, the CDR3 is TGTGCCAGCAGTGAATGGGCTAGCGGAACTAAATCCTACGAGCAGTACTTC. The rearrangement uses TRBV6-1 and TRBJ2-7; the match to TRBD2 covers 7 bases. Trimming took 2 bases from V and 1 from J; bases not matched to a gene: 11. Looked up from germline, CDR1 is MNHNS and CDR2 is SASEGT. The CDR3 has 17 amino acids.

This clone has a handful of counts. This sequence joins TRBV7-6 and TRBJ2-2, with D perhaps matching TRBD2 (8 bases). V was pared by 7 bases and J by 4 bases, with 16 bases between. Germline V gene sequence: CDR1 SGHVS, CDR2 FNYEAQ. This CDR3 spans 15 amino acids. The CDR3 region is CASIRGTRPTGELFF. CDR3 bases: TGTGCCAGCATCAGGGGGACTAGACCCACCGGGGAGCTGTTTTTT.

The chain combines TRBV4-3 with TRBJ1-1; a weak D match, TRBD1 (5 bases). The V gene's germline CDR1 is LGHNA and CDR2 YSLEER. This CDR3 spans 15 amino acids. V was trimmed by 3 bases and J by 1 base, leaving 12 bases between them. The CDR3 DNA sequence: TGCGCCAGCAGCCAGGGGGTGACACCGAACACTGAAGCTTTCTTT. Protein sequence: CASSQGVTPNTEAFF.

The rearrangement joins TRBV4-2 to TRBJ2-1, with D hard to call. The V gene lost 1 base and the J gene lost 5 bases, with 3 bases spanning the gap. Germline-derived CDR1 and CDR2 are LGHNA and YNFKEQ. This CDR3 has 12 residues. CDR3 DNA: TGTGCCAGCAGCCAAGTCGACAATGAGCAGTTCTTC. Its translation: CASSQVDNEQFF.

The genes are TRBV5-1 and TRBJ2-4; 7 bases agree with TRBD2. The germline CDR1 and CDR2 sequences are SGHRS and YFSETQ. CDR3 length: 14 amino acids. J was trimmed by 9 bases and V by 5 bases; bases with no gene match: 11. CDR3 protein: CASRGDPSGSIQYF. The DNA for the CDR3 is TGCGCCAGCAGAGGGGACCCTAGCGGCAGCATTCAGTACTTC.

This clone came up once. The rearrangement joins TRBV28 to TRBJ1-1, with 9 nucleotides matching TRBD1. Germline V lookup: CDR1 MDHEN, CDR2 SYDVKM. The CDR3 sequence is 14 residues long. Trimming cost V 4 bases and J 5 bases; bases outside gene matches: 5. The CDR3 nucleotides are TGTGCCAGCAGTTCACAGGGGGCTAGGACTGAAGCTTTCTTT. Protein product: CASSSQGARTEAFF. Supplemented by reference TRBV28 and TRBJ1-1, the full variable domain reads DVKVTQSSRYLVKRTGEKVFLECVQDMDHENMFWYRQDPGLGLRLIYFSYDVKMKEKGDIPEGYSVSREKKERFSLILESASTNQTSMYLCASSSQGARTEAFFGQGTRLTVV.

The gene calls are TRBV5-1 and TRBJ2-3; D uncertain. The CDR3 loop spans 12 amino acids. V lost 4 bases to trimming and J lost 2 bases, with 5 bases between them. Germline V CDR1 and CDR2: SGHRS, YFSETQ. The CDR3 spells CASSPPTDTQYF. The CDR3 DNA sequence: TGCGCCAGCAGCCCCCCCACAGATACGCAGTATTTT.

The chain combines TRBV27 with TRBJ1-1; D gene unclear. Germline-derived CDR1 and CDR2 are MNHEY and SMNVEV (reference sequence). There are 13 residues in the CDR3. V lost 3 bases and J lost 4, with 9 bases in between. CDR3 sequence reads: CASSFLGPTEAFF. The CDR3 DNA is TGTGCCAGCAGTTTTTTGGGCCCCACTGAAGCTTTCTTT.

This clone was detected a few times. This rearrangement joins TRBV7-2 to TRBJ2-5; D not certain. Between the trimmed V and J ends, which lost 1 base and 5 bases, there was a span of 5 bases. The CDR3 runs 12 residues. CDR1 SGHTA and CDR2 FQGNSA come from the germline V gene. The CDR3 protein is CASSLVVETQYF. Here the CDR3 DNA reads TGTGCCAGCAGCTTAGTGGTGGAGACCCAGTACTTC.